This is a list of T cell receptor beta chains from one sample in a study of post-analysis software for immune sequencing data. In TCRdb, the PCR reads were re-called with MiXCR into one record per CDR3 protein. The sample records 450,000 or so distinct CDR3 sequences, around 40% being singletons. The sample was blood. The receptor set was obtained from a girl aged 10-17 years with multiple sclerosis. Both conserved end residues are part of each CDR3. Each record gives: CDR3 DNA, CDR3 protein, D gene, clone size, J gene, V gene. D genes are given only for firm matches. Clone size is shown for a subset of rows, as once, few, many or a class of expanded clone.

TGTGCCACCGAATCGGAACAGGGGTGGACAGATACGCAGTATTTT,CATESEQGWTDTQYF,TRBD1,-,TRBJ2-3,TRBV24-1
TGTGCCAGCAGTTACTCGGAAGCTAGCGGGAGGTGGAATGAGCAGTTCTTC,CASSYSEASGRWNEQFF,TRBD2,-,TRBJ2-1,TRBV6-6
TGTGCCAGTAGTATTGCCCCCGTAGAGACCCAGTACTTC,CASSIAPVETQYF,-,-,TRBJ2-5,TRBV19
TGCGCCAGCAGCCAACGTAACAGGGGGGAGACCCAGTACTTC,CASSQRNRGETQYF,TRBD1,-,TRBJ2-5,TRBV4-3
TGCAGTGCTAAAACAGCTTCTGGGGCCAACGTCCTGACTTTC,CSAKTASGANVLTF,-,-,TRBJ2-6,TRBV20-1
TGCGCCAGCAAATGGACAGGGGCCGCCGACTTC,CASKWTGAADF,TRBD1,-,TRBJ2-4,TRBV10-1
TGTGCCAGCAGCTCGGCGGAGACGGAACAAGAGACCCAGTACTTC,CASSSAETEQETQYF,-,few,TRBJ2-5,TRBV13
TGCAGTGCTAGAGATCTCGGGGGAGGCACAGATACGCAGTATTTT,CSARDLGGGTDTQYF,-,-,TRBJ2-3,TRBV20-1
TGCAGGGCTAGAGGCAAAGGGGATGGCTACACCTTC,CRARGKGDGYTF,-,-,TRBJ1-2,TRBV20-1
TGTGCCATCAGTGGGCGTAGCTCCTACAGTGAGCAGTTCTTC,CAISGRSSYSEQFF,-,-,TRBJ2-1,TRBV10-3
TGTGCCAGCAGCCCCCGGGGCGGGGGGCAAAACGAGCAGTACTTC,CASSPRGGGQNEQYF,TRBD2,-,TRBJ2-7,TRBV7-9
TGTGCCAGCAGTTACGACCCTAGCTCCTACAATGAGCAGTTCTTC,CASSYDPSSYNEQFF,-,few,TRBJ2-1,TRBV6-5
TGCAGTGCTAGCGAGGGGGCGGAAGAGACCCAGTACTTC,CSASEGAEETQYF,TRBD1,-,TRBJ2-5,TRBV20-1
TGTGCCAGCAGCGTACTCAGGGGCTACGAGCAGTACTTC,CASSVLRGYEQYF,-,-,TRBJ2-7,TRBV5-5
TGTACCAGCAGCCGGCGGGGGGGCCCCTGGAATGAGCAGTTCTTC,CTSSRRGGPWNEQFF,TRBD2,-,TRBJ2-1,TRBV28
TGTGCCAGCAGCAGCAGGCGGGAGTGGTACAATGAGCAGTTCTTC,CASSSRREWYNEQFF,TRBD2,-,TRBJ2-1,TRBV7-2
TGCGCCAGCAGCTTGGGCCCGAGTAGCGGGAGGGGCTCCTACAATGAGCAGTTCTTC,CASSLGPSSGRGSYNEQFF,TRBD2,few,TRBJ2-1,TRBV5-1
TGTGCCAGCAGTGACAGGTGGCGGTCTTCCGGCTACACCTTC,CASSDRWRSSGYTF,-,many,TRBJ1-2,TRBV6-5
TGTGCCAGCAGCGCTTCCGGGACAGGGGCCGACACCGGGGAGCTGTTTTTT,CASSASGTGADTGELFF,-,few,TRBJ2-2,TRBV21-1
TGTGCCAGCAACCCGGACGGTTTCTCCTACGAGCAGTACTTC,CASNPDGFSYEQYF,-,-,TRBJ2-7,TRBV7-9
TGCGCCAGCAGCTTGGCCGGGCTCTGGGAGCAGTACTTC,CASSLAGLWEQYF,-,-,TRBJ2-4,TRBV5-1
TGTGCCAGCAGCCAGGTTGATAGCGGATGCTACAATGAGCAGTTCTTC,CASSQVDSGCYNEQFF,-,once,TRBJ2-1,TRBV3-1
TGTGCCAGCAGTGTACGACTGGGGGATACGCAGTATTTT,CASSVRLGDTQYF,-,once,TRBJ2-3,TRBV6-4
TGTGCCAGCAGTCCCGGACTAGCGGACACAGATACGCAGTATTTT,CASSPGLADTDTQYF,TRBD2,-,TRBJ2-3,TRBV9
TGTGCCAGCAGCTTAGGGTGGTCGGGTTACGAGCAGTACTTC,CASSLGWSGYEQYF,-,many,TRBJ2-7,TRBV7-9
TGTGCCAGCAGAGGGACCGCCTATAATTCACCCCTCCACTTT,CASRGTAYNSPLHF,-,-,TRBJ1-6,TRBV12-3/TRBV12-4
TGCGCCAGCAGCTGGACTAGCGCCTACAATGAGCAGTTCTTC,CASSWTSAYNEQFF,TRBD2,-,TRBJ2-1,TRBV5-1
TGCAGTGCTAGTACAAGCGGGAGTTGGGACACCGGGGAGCTGTTTTTT,CSASTSGSWDTGELFF,TRBD2,-,TRBJ2-2,TRBV20-1